The rows below give T cell receptor beta chains drawn from one sample of a study of blood T cell repertoires in COVID-19. The protocol was immunoSEQ multiplex PCR, while the TCRdb copy is restricted to in-frame clones and leaves out a portion. The table records about 350,000 clones, roughly 84% of them present only once. Sequencing input: PBMCs or T cells enriched from blood (not recorded which). All receptors come from a woman aged 30 to 39 who had recovered from COVID-19. Each CDR3 is given with its conserved first and last residue. D genes are given only for firm matches. Only some rows state a clone size, as once, few, many or a class for expanded clones.

TRBV27	TRBJ2-3	TRBD2	NA	CASSLSPSLAGGPSTDTQYF	TGTGCCAGCAGTTTAAGTCCCTCACTAGCGGGGGGGCCTAGCACAGATACGCAGTATTTT
TRBV18	TRBJ2-7	TRBD1	NA	CASSPTAGTGGYEQYF	TGTGCCAGCTCACCAACTGCCGGGACAGGGGGTTACGAGCAGTACTTC
TRBV16	TRBJ2-4	TRBD1	many	CASSQSLGTADIQYF	TGTGCCAGCAGCCAATCTCTGGGGACAGCTGACATTCAGTACTTC
TRBV5-1	TRBJ1-6	TRBD1	NA	CASSDGQGASSPLHF	TGCGCCAGCAGCGATGGACAGGGGGCAAGTTCACCCCTCCACTTT
TRBV4-1	TRBJ2-1	TRBD2	NA	CASSQDFTASGQFF	TGCGCCAGCAGCCAAGATTTTACGGCTAGCGGGCAGTTCTTC
TRBV29-1	TRBJ1-2	NA	NA	CSVEAHIDGYTF	TGCAGCGTTGAGGCCCATATTGATGGCTACACCTTC
TRBV2	TRBJ1-2	NA	NA	CASSGRRATF	TGTGCCAGCAGTGGTCGGCGGGCAACCTTC
TRBV28	TRBJ2-5	NA	NA	CASSSVLETQYF	TGTGCCAGCAGTTCGGTCTTGGAGACCCAGTACTTC
TRBV10-3	TRBJ2-3	NA	NA	CATRESADTQYF	TGTGCCACCCGGGAGAGCGCAGATACGCAGTATTTT
TRBV3-1/TRBV3-2	TRBJ2-1	TRBD1	NA	CASSRTGVDEQFF	TGTGCCAGCAGCCGGACAGGGGTGGATGAGCAGTTCTTC
TRBV28	TRBJ2-5	TRBD2	once	CASSPGLAGTRETQYF	TGTGCCAGCAGCCCCGGACTAGCGGGGACCCGAGAGACCCAGTACTTC
TRBV9	TRBJ1-5	TRBD1	NA	CASSVGGQGNQPQHF	TGTGCCAGCAGCGTGGGGGGACAGGGTAATCAGCCCCAGCATTTT
TRBV9	TRBJ2-3	TRBD2	NA	CASSTGGTSGTDTQYF	TGTGCCAGCAGCACCGGAGGGACTAGCGGTACAGATACGCAGTATTTT
TRBV27	TRBJ2-7	NA	NA	CASSLERDTYEQYF	TGTGCCAGCAGTCTTGAACGGGACACCTACGAGCAGTACTTC
TRBV24-1	TRBJ2-1	NA	NA	CATSDLGRVEQFF	TGTGCCACCAGTGATTTGGGCAGGGTGGAGCAGTTCTTC
TRBV5-1	TRBJ2-3	NA	NA	CASSLGVLGRRSTDTQYF	TGCGCCAGCAGCTTGGGGGTTTTGGGCAGGAGGAGCACAGATACGCAGTATTTT
TRBV6-6	TRBJ1-5	NA	NA	CASSSLDQPQHF	TGTGCCAGCAGTTCGCTAGACCAGCCCCAGCATTTT
TRBV14	TRBJ2-7	TRBD2	few	CASSRGLAGASFYEQYF	TGTGCCAGCAGCCGAGGACTAGCGGGGGCCTCCTTCTACGAGCAGTACTTC
TRBV10-3	TRBJ1-2	NA	NA	CAISESSDYGYTF	TGTGCCATCAGTGAGTCCTCGGACTATGGCTACACCTTC
TRBV6-2/TRBV6-3	TRBJ2-5	NA	NA	CASSYSILSGPVTQYF	TGTGCCAGCAGTTACTCGATTCTGTCCGGTCCGGTGACCCAGTACTTC